Following are 13 T cell receptor beta chains from one sample sequenced in a study of Graves' ophthalmopathy and Graves' hyperthyroidism (dated by TCRdb to 2017 to 2018). The reads were generated on an Illumina HiSeq 2000. For repertoire sequencing, the TCR beta CDR3 regions were amplified from RNA transcripts. The first round was an RT-PCR using HTBI primers with the Qiagen OneStep RT-PCR kit, and this first round was followed by a second-round multiplex PCR, then size selection and purification. TCRdb took the public reads, trimmed them with fastp at Q25, ran MiXCR for clone calling and kept in-frame beta chains. Entries are consolidated by CDR3 protein sequence, retaining the most common genes and DNA. In all, the sample holds more than 300,000 distinct CDR3 sequences, and 15% to 20% of those were seen once. The ten biggest clones cover roughly 2.3% of the sample. Sequencing was performed on peripheral blood. These receptors all come from an adult woman with stable Graves' hyperthyroidism.

This clonotype showed up many times. The V gene is TRBV20-1, the J gene TRBJ1-3, with unresolved D. The germline CDR1 and CDR2 sequences are DFQATT and SNEGSKA (reference sequence). The CDR3 has 14 amino acids. Trimming shortened V by 6 bases and J by 0 bases, and 12 bases separated the two germline ends. CDR3 nucleotide sequence: TGCAGTGCCCAACCACAGAACTCTGGAAACACCATATATTTT. This sequence encodes CSAQPQNSGNTIYF.

The J gene is TRBJ2-5, the V gene TRBV28; 7 bases line up with TRBD1. After removal of 5 bases from V and 3 bases from J, the junction contained 9 bases not matched to a gene. The CDR3 length is 15 residues. The germline V gene encodes CDR1 MDHEN and CDR2 SYDVKM. The CDR3 coding sequence is TGTGCCAGCAGTCCGGCCGGACAGGCGGAAGAGACCCAGTACTTC. This translates into CASSPAGQAEETQYF.

This clonotype was seen repeatedly, ten times or more. This chain joins TRBV2 and TRBJ1-5; possibly TRBD1 for D (5 bases). Trimming shortened V by 6 bases and J by 7 bases, and 13 bases separated the two germline ends. The CDR3 totals 13 residues. In germline, CDR1 is SNHLY, CDR2 FYNNEI. The CDR3 DNA reads TGTGCCAGCAGCTCACAGGTTAGCCAGCCCCAGCATTTT. This gives the protein CASSSQVSQPQHF.

This clonotype occurred many times. The V call is TRBV2, the J call TRBJ2-7; D possibly uses TRBD1 or TRBD2 (5 bases each). Trimming shortened V by 7 bases and J by 4 bases, and 17 bases separated the two germline ends. The V gene's germline CDR1 is SNHLY and CDR2 FYNNEI. The CDR3 is made up of 14 amino acids. CDR3 in amino acids: CASMSGHEGYEQYF. CDR3 sequence (DNA): TGTGCCAGCATGAGCGGACACGAGGGATACGAGCAGTACTTC.

This clonotype was detected ten times or more. This chain connects TRBV15 to TRBJ2-7; D remains ambiguous. There are 14 residues in the CDR3. The germline gives CDR1 LNHNV, CDR2 YYDKDF (reference sequence). V dropped 1 base and J dropped 4 bases, with 11 bases sitting between them. The DNA of the CDR3 is TGTGCCACCAGCAGAGGCCTAGGGTCGTACGAGCAGTACTTC. Its translation: CATSRGLGSYEQYF.

V is TRBV27 and J is TRBJ2-7; 7 bases are shared with TRBD2. CDR1 MNHEY and CDR2 SMNVEV come from the germline V gene (reference sequence). This CDR3 spans 15 amino acids. The V and J ends lost 8 bases and 2 bases, in that order; junction bases with no gene match: 12. CDR3 DNA sequence: TGTGCCAGCCGCACCCCAGCGGGGACCCCCTACGAGCAGTACTTC. This encodes CASRTPAGTPYEQYF.

This clonotype has more than one count but fewer than ten. This sequence joins TRBV4-2 and TRBJ2-7; 10 positions match TRBD2. V shed 1 base and J 3 bases; nucleotides not matched to a gene: 3. Germline loops: CDR1 LGHNA, CDR2 YNFKEQ. This CDR3 is built from 15 residues. The CDR3 loop reads CASSQVAGGYYEQYF. As DNA, the CDR3 is TGTGCCAGCAGCCAAGTAGCGGGGGGATACTACGAGCAGTACTTC.

The chain has TRBV6-2 or TRBV6-3 and TRBJ2-1; no reliable D call. Trimming removed 2 bases at V and 8 bases at J, with 7 bases between. The CDR3 is 12 amino acids. Germline-derived CDR1 and CDR2 are MNHEY and SVGEGT. The CDR3 DNA reads as TGTGCCAGCAGTTACGGTACCCATGAGCAGTTCTTC. It encodes CASSYGTHEQFF.

This clonotype was observed many times. CDR3 nucleotides: TGCAGTGCTAGACGGGTCACGATTAATTCACCCCTCCACTTT. Its protein product is CSARRVTINSPLHF. The chain is built from TRBV20-1 and TRBJ1-6; D is ambiguous. The V gene lost 2 bases and the J gene lost 6 bases, with 11 bases spanning the gap. The CDR3 spans 14 residues. CDR1 DFQATT and CDR2 SNEGSKA come from the germline V gene (reference sequence).

The chain couples TRBV5-1 to TRBJ2-5, with D possibly being TRBD1 (6 bases). Per the germline V gene, CDR1 is SGHRS and CDR2 is YFSETQ. This CDR3 is built from 14 residues. V was shortened by 4 bases and J by 1 base, with 11 bases between the two germline ends. The CDR3 nucleotides read TGCGCCAGCAGCAAGGACAGCCTCCAAGAGACCCAGTACTTC. Translation: CASSKDSLQETQYF.

Ten or more counts support this clonotype. The chain recombines TRBV30 with TRBJ1-5; 9 positions match TRBD1. Per germline, CDR1 GTSNPN and CDR2 SVGIG (reference sequence). CDR3 length: 13 amino acids. With 2 bases clipped from V and 6 bases from J, the junction kept 2 bases outside the gene matches. The CDR3 coding sequence is TGTGCCTGGAGTAAGACAGGGGGTCAGCCCCAGCATTTT. This sequence encodes CAWSKTGGQPQHF.

In its sample, this clonotype was seen many times. V usage is TRBV7-9 and J usage is TRBJ2-7; 7 nucleotides match TRBD2. After removal of 4 bases from V and 3 bases from J, the junction contained 3 bases not matched to a gene. The CDR3 consists of 13 residues. The germline CDR1 and CDR2 sequences are SEHNR and FQNEAQ (reference sequence). This CDR3 reads CASSSGRYYEQYF. Written as DNA, the CDR3 is TGTGCCAGCAGCTCCGGGAGGTACTACGAGCAGTACTTC.

This rearrangement joins TRBV11-1 to TRBJ2-5; 7 bases are shared with TRBD2. V dropped 0 bases and J dropped 3; count of bases not matched to a gene: 10. The CDR3 length is 17 residues. Looked up from germline, CDR1 is SGHAT and CDR2 is FQDESV (reference sequence). The CDR3 DNA is TGTGCCAGCAGCTTAGCGACTTGGCGGGAGAGAGAAGAGACCCAGTACTTC. Translation gives CASSLATWREREETQYF.